This section outlines one TCR beta chain sequence together with its context. Generated by immunoSEQ multiplex PCR, the TCRdb table keeps only in-frame clones and is missing some. The sample lists roughly 220,000 clones, 90% to 95% occurring once. This sample is part of a study of cytomegalovirus exposure and HLA in healthy donors. Germline loops: CDR1 SGHRS, CDR2 YFSETQ. The J segment lost 4 bases and the V segment lost 1 base, leaving 3 bases of the junction unmatched. The CDR3 contains 14 residues. This clonotype was obtained from a young woman in good health and CMV-seronegative. The specimen sequenced was PBMCs. The rearrangement joins TRBV5-1 to TRBJ1-1; 8 bases fit TRBD1. CDR3 region: CASSLSGGGTEAFF. The CDR3 DNA is TGCGCCAGCAGCTTGTCAGGGGGCGGCACTGAAGCTTTCTTT.